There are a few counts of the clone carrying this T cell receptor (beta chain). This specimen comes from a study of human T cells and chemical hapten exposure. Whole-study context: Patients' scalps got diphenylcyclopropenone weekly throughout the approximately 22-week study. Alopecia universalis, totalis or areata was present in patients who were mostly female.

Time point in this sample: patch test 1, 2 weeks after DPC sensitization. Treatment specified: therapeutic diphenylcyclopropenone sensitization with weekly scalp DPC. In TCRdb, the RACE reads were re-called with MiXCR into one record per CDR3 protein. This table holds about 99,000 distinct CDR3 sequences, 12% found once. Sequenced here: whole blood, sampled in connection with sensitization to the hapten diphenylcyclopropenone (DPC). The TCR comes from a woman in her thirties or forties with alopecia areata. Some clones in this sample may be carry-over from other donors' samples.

The CDR3 region has the DNA TGTGCCAGCAGCTTGAAGGGAACGGGAAGCACAGATACGCAGTATTTT. Translation: CASSLKGTGSTDTQYF. The J gene is TRBJ2-3, the V gene TRBV5-4, with D perhaps TRBD2 (5 bases). The CDR3 is 16 residues long. V gave up 1 base and J gave up 0 bases, with 12 bases separating them. Germline CDR1 SGHNT, CDR2 YYREEE (reference sequence). Variable domain in full (rest from reference TRBV5-4 and TRBJ2-3): ETGVTQSPTHLIKTRGQQVTLRCSSQSGHNTVSWYQQALGQGPQFIFQYYREEENGRGNFPPRFSGLQFPNYSSELNVNALELDDSALYLCASSLKGTGSTDTQYFGPGTRLTVL.